A selection of T cell receptor beta chains follows, all from one sample in a study of T-cell reconstitution after alpha-beta-depleted transplantation in children. TCRdb analysed the PCR reads with MiXCR anew, one entry per CDR3 protein. The sample records approximately 230,000 distinct CDR3 sequences, under 30% being singletons. The sample consisted of PBMCs, taken before TCRalphabeta/CD19-depleted stem cell transplant. The receptors shown here come from a girl aged 2 to 9 with Fanconi anemia, due to receive a stem cell transplant. CDR3s include the opening cysteine and the closing phenylalanine or tryptophan. The D gene is left open where the match is weak. Part of the rows lack a size; the others show once, few, many or a class for expanded clones.

TRBJ2-5 | TRBV5-1 | - | - | CASSLDWETQYF | TGCGCCAGCAGCTTAGATTGGGAGACCCAGTACTTC
TRBJ2-2 | TRBV20-1 | many | - | CSVFRRTGELFF | TGCAGTGTTTTCAGGAGGACCGGGGAGCTGTTTTTT
TRBJ2-2 | TRBV6-5 | many | - | CASSYSGNPPNTGELFF | TGTGCCAGCAGTTACTCAGGGAACCCCCCGAACACCGGGGAGCTGTTTTTT
TRBJ1-2 | TRBV2 | - | TRBD1 | CASSGTGEAGYTF | TGTGCCAGCAGTGGAACAGGGGAAGCTGGCTACACCTTC
TRBJ2-7 | TRBV27 | many | - | CASSSSAFYEQYF | TGTGCCAGCAGTTCCAGCGCATTCTACGAGCAGTACTTC
TRBJ2-7 | TRBV25-1 | - | - | CASSEWGRRNGYEQYF | TGTGCCAGCAGTGAATGGGGTAGGAGGAATGGCTACGAGCAGTACTTC
TRBJ1-5 | TRBV20-1 | few | - | CSAREGGMAQPQHF | TGCAGTGCTAGAGAGGGGGGAATGGCTCAGCCCCAGCATTTT
TRBJ1-4 | TRBV12-3/TRBV12-4 | - | TRBD1 | CASSSPGQGAPNEKLFF | TGTGCCAGCAGTTCCCCGGGACAGGGGGCCCCTAATGAAAAACTGTTTTTT
TRBJ2-1 | TRBV11-3 | - | TRBD2 | CASRLAGGDSEQFF | TGTGCCAGCAGGCTAGCGGGAGGGGATAGTGAGCAGTTCTTC
TRBJ1-5 | TRBV6-1 | - | - | CASSDIHRMTSYQPQHF | TGTGCCAGCAGTGATATTCACAGAATGACATCTTATCAGCCCCAGCATTTT
TRBJ2-3 | TRBV4-2 | - | TRBD2 | CASSLRLAGFDTDTQYF | TGTGCCAGCAGCCTGAGACTAGCGGGGTTTGACACAGATACGCAGTATTTT
TRBJ2-1 | TRBV10-3 | - | - | CAISESMPGHLSSYNEQFF | TGTGCCATCAGTGAGTCTATGCCAGGACATCTTAGCTCCTACAATGAGCAGTTCTTC
TRBJ2-1 | TRBV7-6 | - | - | CASSPGEGVNEQFF | TGTGCCAGCAGCCCCGGAGAGGGGGTTAATGAGCAGTTCTTC
TRBJ2-1 | TRBV7-3 | - | TRBD2 | CASSTTSGSYNEQFF | TGTGCCAGCAGCACAACTAGCGGGTCCTACAATGAGCAGTTCTTC
TRBJ2-3 | TRBV20-1 | many | TRBD2 | CSASRAHGRGTDTQYF | TGCAGTGCTAGTCGGGCCCACGGGAGGGGCACAGATACGCAGTATTTT
TRBJ1-5 | TRBV12-3/TRBV12-4 | many | - | CASSLREGNQPQHF | TGTGCCAGCAGTTTACGGGAGGGGAATCAGCCCCAGCATTTT
TRBJ1-1 | TRBV27 | - | - | CLEDSWGTEAFF | TGTTTGGAGGACAGTTGGGGCACTGAAGCTTTCTTT
TRBJ2-1 | TRBV29-1 | - | TRBD1 | CSVTGGRSYNEQFF | TGCAGCGTTACAGGGGGTAGGTCCTACAATGAGCAGTTCTTC
TRBJ2-6 | TRBV29-1 | - | - | CSVLGQPSGANVLTF | TGCAGCGTTTTAGGACAACCCTCTGGGGCCAACGTCCTGACTTTC
TRBJ2-7 | TRBV5-1 | many | - | CASSLAASGYSYEQYF | TGCGCCAGCAGCTTGGCCGCTTCAGGGTACTCCTACGAGCAGTACTTC
TRBJ2-7 | TRBV5-4 | - | TRBD1 | CASTDRDSYEQYF | TGTGCCAGCACTGACAGGGACTCCTACGAGCAGTACTTC
TRBJ2-7 | TRBV29-1 | - | - | CSVGVGATRAYEQYF | TGCAGCGTTGGGGTCGGGGCGACAAGAGCCTACGAGCAGTACTTC
TRBJ2-7 | TRBV20-1 | many | - | CSATSRSYEQYF | TGCAGTGCCACTAGCCGCTCCTACGAGCAGTACTTC
TRBJ2-7 | TRBV28 | - | TRBD2 | CASSSSGRSPYEQYF | TGTGCCAGCAGTAGTAGCGGGAGGTCCCCCTACGAGCAGTACTTC
TRBJ2-5 | TRBV7-2 | - | - | CASTLRVGGEEETQYF | TGTGCCAGCACCCTCCGAGTCGGGGGCGAGGAAGAGACCCAGTACTTC
TRBJ2-1 | TRBV20-1 | - | - | CSARDWGSPYNEQFF | TGCAGTGCTAGAGATTGGGGGAGTCCCTACAATGAGCAGTTCTTC
TRBJ2-5 | TRBV5-4 | many | - | CASSLSGGQGGETQYF | TGTGCCAGCAGCTTGAGCGGGGGACAGGGAGGGGAGACCCAGTACTTC
TRBJ2-7 | TRBV20-1 | - | TRBD2 | CSARDVGTSGRFFYEQYF | TGCAGTGCTAGAGATGTCGGGACTAGCGGGAGATTTTTCTACGAGCAGTACTTC
TRBJ2-7 | TRBV4-1 | - | TRBD1 | CASSPTDRTYEQYF | TGCGCCAGCAGCCCTACGGACAGGACCTACGAGCAGTACTTC
TRBJ2-1 | TRBV28 | few | - | CASSLETGSSYNEQFF | TGTGCCAGCAGTTTAGAAACGGGGAGCTCCTACAATGAGCAGTTCTTC
TRBJ1-6 | TRBV6-6 | many | - | CASSYAQLLHF | TGTGCCAGCAGTTATGCACAGCTCCTCCACTTT
TRBJ1-5 | TRBV6-5 | few | - | CASSYGENQPQHF | TGTGCCAGCAGTTACGGGGAAAATCAGCCCCAGCATTTT
TRBJ2-5 | TRBV20-1 | few | TRBD2 | CSAFALAGGETQYF | TGCAGTGCCTTTGCGCTAGCGGGAGGGGAGACCCAGTACTTC
TRBJ2-7 | TRBV20-1 | - | - | CSARASRSIYEQYF | TGCAGTGCTAGGGCTAGCCGATCCATCTACGAGCAGTACTTC
TRBJ2-3 | TRBV6-5 | many | TRBD2 | CASSYSDGLAGVRTQYF | TGTGCCAGCAGTTACTCAGACGGACTAGCGGGAGTTCGTACGCAGTATTTT
TRBJ2-2 | TRBV20-1 | - | - | CSARPASANTGELFF | TGCAGTGCTAGACCTGCGTCGGCGAACACCGGGGAGCTGTTTTTT
TRBJ2-5 | TRBV2 | many | TRBD2 | CASSDEITSGGGRQETQYF | TGTGCCAGCAGTGACGAAATAACTAGCGGGGGGGGTCGACAAGAGACCCAGTACTTC
TRBJ2-1 | TRBV15 | few | TRBD2 | CATSRDFEAGWTYNEQFF | TGTGCCACCAGCAGAGATTTCGAAGCGGGGTGGACGTACAATGAGCAGTTCTTC
TRBJ1-2 | TRBV6-5 | many | - | CASSYSPARNYGYTF | TGTGCCAGCAGTTACTCCCCAGCTCGAAACTATGGCTACACCTTC
TRBJ2-1 | TRBV4-2 | few | - | CASSQEGSYNEQFF | TGTGCCAGCAGCCAAGAAGGGAGCTACAATGAGCAGTTCTTC
TRBJ2-6 | TRBV5-1 | many | - | CASSFITGANVLTF | TGCGCCAGCAGCTTCATAACTGGGGCCAACGTCCTGACTTTC
TRBJ2-1 | TRBV10-2 | - | TRBD2 | CASRGLAGPPTNNEQFF | TGCGCCAGCAGGGGACTAGCGGGACCACCGACAAACAATGAGCAGTTCTTC
TRBJ2-5 | TRBV29-1 | many | - | CSVEGLATSQETQYF | TGCAGCGTTGAAGGGTTAGCAACCAGCCAAGAGACCCAGTACTTC
TRBJ2-7 | TRBV10-2 | many | - | CASSEPPLVYEQYF | TGCGCCAGCAGTGAGCCCCCTTTAGTCTACGAGCAGTACTTC
TRBJ2-2 | TRBV5-1 | - | TRBD1 | CASSVGTVPNTGELFF | TGCGCCAGCAGCGTCGGGACAGTACCGAACACCGGGGAGCTGTTTTTT
TRBJ2-3 | TRBV10-3 | many | - | CAISELGAPTDTQYF | TGTGCCATCAGTGAGCTGGGGGCGCCCACAGATACGCAGTATTTT
TRBJ2-7 | TRBV20-1 | - | TRBD1 | CSATWDRGRNEQYF | TGCAGTGCAACTTGGGACAGGGGGCGAAACGAGCAGTACTTC
TRBJ2-1 | TRBV19 | once | - | CASSQDTGSYNEQFF | TGTGCCAGTAGTCAAGACACTGGGTCTTACAATGAGCAGTTCTTC
TRBJ2-1 | TRBV7-3 | few | TRBD2 | CASSFRRGGYNEQFF | TGTGCCAGCAGCTTCAGGCGGGGGGGGTACAATGAGCAGTTCTTC
TRBJ2-1 | TRBV29-1 | many | TRBD1 | CSVATGIGANEQFF | TGCAGCGTGGCGACAGGGATTGGGGCAAATGAGCAGTTCTTC
TRBJ2-6 | TRBV28 | few | - | CASSIQGSGANVLTF | TGTGCCAGCAGTATTCAGGGCTCTGGGGCCAACGTCCTGACTTTC
TRBJ2-1 | TRBV12-3/TRBV12-4 | many | TRBD2 | CASSSLRSGRGDNEQFF | TGTGCCAGCAGTTCTCTCCGTAGCGGGAGGGGCGACAATGAGCAGTTCTTC
TRBJ2-5 | TRBV12-3/TRBV12-4 | - | - | CASSYIQETQYF | TGTGCCAGCAGTTATATTCAAGAGACCCAGTACTTC
TRBJ1-1 | TRBV20-1 | - | - | CRLDREAFF | TGCAGATTAGACAGAGAAGCTTTCTTT